One sample yielded the 4 T cell receptor beta chains listed below, sequenced in a study of STAT5B mutations in CD4+ large granular lymphocyte leukemia. Profiling relied on immunoSEQ multiplex PCR, and the TCRdb table lists in-frame clones only, not all of them. The sample carries about 32,000 clones, about 70% recorded once. The specimen was CD4+ T cells from blood buffy coats. Receptors were obtained from a human donor in good health.

The chain carries TRBV20-1 and TRBJ2-5; D remains unclear. Trimming cost V 3 bases and J 5 bases, with 4 bases left between them. Germline assignment: CDR1 DFQATT and CDR2 SNEGSKA (reference sequence). The CDR3 totals 10 residues. CDR3: CSASTETQYF. In DNA form, the CDR3 reads TGCAGTGCTAGTACGGAGACCCAGTACTTC.

The chain carries TRBV7-7 and TRBJ2-7; perhaps TRBD2 as D (6 bases). CDR1 is SSHAT and CDR2 is FNYEAQ in the germline V gene (reference sequence). V was trimmed by 5 bases and J by 0 bases, leaving 11 bases between them. This CDR3 comprises 14 residues. This CDR3 is CASSPGLHSYEQYF. As DNA, the CDR3 is TGTGCCAGCAGCCCGGGACTTCACTCCTACGAGCAGTACTTC.

The chain links TRBV5-4 to TRBJ1-1, with 9 bases identical to TRBD1. The CDR3 is 15 amino acids. Germline-derived CDR1 and CDR2 are SGHNT and YYREEE (reference sequence). V dropped 4 bases and J dropped 4; count of bases not matched to a gene: 8. Here the CDR3 reads CASSPRTGVATEAFF. CDR3 bases: TGTGCCAGCAGCCCGCGGACAGGGGTGGCCACTGAAGCTTTCTTT.

The rearrangement uses TRBV2 and TRBJ1-5; D ambiguous. CDR1 and CDR2 (germline): SNHLY, FYNNEI. V gave up 8 bases and J gave up 2 bases, with 10 bases separating them. CDR3 length equals 13 residues. The CDR3 DNA is TGTGCCAGCCACGGGGTGGGCAATCAGCCCCAGCATTTT. Its protein product is CASHGVGNQPQHF.